One T cell receptor (beta chain) is described in this entry. Germline V gene sequence: CDR1 MDHEN, CDR2 SYDVKM. The CDR3 loop spans 18 amino acids. Trimming at V came to 3 bases and at J to 2 bases, leaving 12 bases not matched to a gene. Profiling relied on immunoSEQ multiplex PCR, and the TCRdb table lists in-frame clones only, not all of them. The data contain tens of thousands of clones, approximately 90% of them singletons. This sample is part of a study of T cell changes during pregnancy in multiple sclerosis. The chain recombines TRBV28 with TRBJ1-2, with 10 bases that match TRBD1. The clonotype comes from a female donor with multiple sclerosis, enrolled in a pregnancy study. This specimen consisted of peripheral blood, obtained in the first trimester of pregnancy. The CDR3 reads CASSFVGQGGLGNYGYTF. The CDR3 DNA sequence: TGTGCCAGCAGTTTTGTTGGACAGGGGGGTCTAGGAAACTATGGCTACACCTTC.